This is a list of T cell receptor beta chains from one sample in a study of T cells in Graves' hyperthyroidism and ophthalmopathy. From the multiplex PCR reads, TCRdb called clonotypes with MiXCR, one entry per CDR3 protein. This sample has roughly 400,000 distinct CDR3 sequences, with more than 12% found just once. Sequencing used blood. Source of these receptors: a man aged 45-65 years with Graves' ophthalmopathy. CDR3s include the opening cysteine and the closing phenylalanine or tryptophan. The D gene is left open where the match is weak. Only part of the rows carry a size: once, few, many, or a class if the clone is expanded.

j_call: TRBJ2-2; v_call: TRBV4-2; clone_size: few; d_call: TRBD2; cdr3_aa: CASSQYLAGGPGELFF; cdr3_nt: TGTGCCAGCAGCCAATACTTAGCGGGAGGGCCCGGGGAGCTGTTTTTT
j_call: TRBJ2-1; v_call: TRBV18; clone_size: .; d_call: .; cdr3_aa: CASSDSVWGKEQFF; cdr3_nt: TGTGCCAGCAGTGACTCGGTTTGGGGGAAGGAGCAGTTCTTC
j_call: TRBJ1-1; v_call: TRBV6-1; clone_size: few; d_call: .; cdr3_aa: CASTPDLGEAFF; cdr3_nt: TGTGCCAGCACCCCGGACTTGGGAGAAGCTTTCTTT
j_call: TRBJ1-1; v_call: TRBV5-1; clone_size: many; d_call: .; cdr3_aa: CASSLVVGTLRGNTEAFF; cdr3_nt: TGCGCCAGCAGCTTGGTCGTGGGTACACTCAGGGGAAACACTGAAGCTTTCTTT
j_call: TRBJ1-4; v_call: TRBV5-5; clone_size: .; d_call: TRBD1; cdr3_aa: CASSPQPSGTANEKLFF; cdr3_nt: TGCGCCAGCAGCCCCCAACCTAGCGGGACAGCTAATGAAAAACTGTTTTTT
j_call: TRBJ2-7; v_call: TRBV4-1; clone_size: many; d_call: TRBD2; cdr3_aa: CASSQDYGLAGGEQYF; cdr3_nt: TGCGCCAGCAGCCAAGATTACGGGCTAGCGGGCGGGGAGCAGTACTTC
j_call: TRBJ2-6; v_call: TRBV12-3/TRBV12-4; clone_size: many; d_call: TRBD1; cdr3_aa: CASSLYRQGSGANVLTF; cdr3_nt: TGTGCCAGCAGTTTATACCGACAGGGTTCAGGGGCCAACGTCCTGACTTTC
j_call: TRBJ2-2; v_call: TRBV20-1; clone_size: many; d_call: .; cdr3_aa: CSASGMNTGELFF; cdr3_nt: TGCAGTGCTAGTGGGATGAACACCGGGGAGCTGTTTTTT
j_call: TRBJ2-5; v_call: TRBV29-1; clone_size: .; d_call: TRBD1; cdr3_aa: CSAKGTGRETQYF; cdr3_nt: TGCAGTGCTAAGGGGACAGGCCGGGAGACCCAGTACTTC
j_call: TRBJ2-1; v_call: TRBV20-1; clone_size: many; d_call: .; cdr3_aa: CSGITGGVGNEQFF; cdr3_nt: TGCAGTGGCATAACTGGGGGAGTGGGAAATGAGCAGTTCTTC
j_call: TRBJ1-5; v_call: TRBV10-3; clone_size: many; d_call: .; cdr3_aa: CAISEQGDSNQPQHF; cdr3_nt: TGTGCCATCAGTGAGCAAGGAGACAGCAATCAGCCCCAGCATTTT
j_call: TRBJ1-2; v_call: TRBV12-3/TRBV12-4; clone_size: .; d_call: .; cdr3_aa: CASSTGQQTNYGYVF; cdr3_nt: TGTGCCAGCAGTACTGGACAGCAGACTAACTATGGCTACGTCTTC
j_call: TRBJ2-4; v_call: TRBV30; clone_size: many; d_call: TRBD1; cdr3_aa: CAGDRGHIQYF; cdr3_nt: TGTGCCGGTGACAGGGGGCACATTCAGTACTTC
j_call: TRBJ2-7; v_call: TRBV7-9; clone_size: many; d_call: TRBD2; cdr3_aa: CASSLVGLAGVGEQYF; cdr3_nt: TGTGCCAGCAGCTTAGTGGGACTAGCGGGAGTGGGCGAGCAGTACTTC
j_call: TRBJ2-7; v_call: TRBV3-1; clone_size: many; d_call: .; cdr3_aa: CASSQRAGTSYEQYF; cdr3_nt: TGTGCCAGCAGCCAAAGGGCCGGGACGTCCTACGAGCAGTACTTC
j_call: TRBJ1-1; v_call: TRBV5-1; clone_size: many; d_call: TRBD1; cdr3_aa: CASSHGDRVAEAFF; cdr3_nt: TGCGCCAGCAGCCATGGGGACAGGGTGGCTGAAGCTTTCTTT
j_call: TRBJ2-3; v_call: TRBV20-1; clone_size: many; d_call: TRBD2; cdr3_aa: CSARSPLAGRTDTQYF; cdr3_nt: TGCAGTGCTAGGTCCCCACTAGCGGGACGCACAGATACGCAGTATTTT
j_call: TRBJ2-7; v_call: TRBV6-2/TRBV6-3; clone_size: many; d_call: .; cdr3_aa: CASTDGAEQYF; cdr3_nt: TGTGCCAGCACCGACGGGGCCGAGCAGTACTTC
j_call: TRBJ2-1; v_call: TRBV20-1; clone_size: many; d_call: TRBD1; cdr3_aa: CSARPGQGKNEQFF; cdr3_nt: TGCAGTGCTAGACCGGGACAGGGCAAGAATGAGCAGTTCTTC
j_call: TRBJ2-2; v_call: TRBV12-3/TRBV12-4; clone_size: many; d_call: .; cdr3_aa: CASSFSVGELFF; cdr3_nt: TGTGCCAGCAGTTTTAGTGTCGGGGAGCTGTTTTTT
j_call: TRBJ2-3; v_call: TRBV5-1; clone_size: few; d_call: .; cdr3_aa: CASPTPCPRTIPQDTQYF; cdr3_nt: TGCGCCAGCCCCACCCCCTGTCCCCGCACCATCCCACAAGATACGCAGTATTTT
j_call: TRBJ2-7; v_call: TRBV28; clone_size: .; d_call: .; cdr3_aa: CASQVDRYEQYF; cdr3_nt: TGTGCCAGCCAAGTGGACCGCTACGAGCAGTACTTC
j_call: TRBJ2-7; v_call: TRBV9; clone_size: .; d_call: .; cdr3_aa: CASSVRAGVVDEQYF; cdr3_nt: TGTGCCAGCAGCGTACGGGCAGGGGTCGTAGACGAGCAGTACTTC
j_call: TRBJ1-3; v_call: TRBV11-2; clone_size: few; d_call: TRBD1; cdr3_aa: CASSLGILLGQAPEGGNTIYF; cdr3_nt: TGTGCCAGCAGCTTAGGGATTTTGCTGGGACAGGCTCCCGAAGGGGGAAACACCATATATTTT
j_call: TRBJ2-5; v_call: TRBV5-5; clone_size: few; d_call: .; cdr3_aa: CASSLGLREETQYF; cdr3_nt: TGTGCCAGCAGCTTGGGGTTACGGGAAGAGACCCAGTACTTC
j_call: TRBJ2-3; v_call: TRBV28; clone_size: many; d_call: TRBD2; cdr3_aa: CASTETTSGRAHTQYF; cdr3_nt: TGTGCCAGCACCGAAACCACTAGCGGGAGGGCCCATACGCAGTATTTT
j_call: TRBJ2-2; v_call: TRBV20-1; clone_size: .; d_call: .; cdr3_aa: CSAPGHRNTGELFF; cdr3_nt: TGCAGTGCCCCGGGACACCGGAACACCGGGGAGCTGTTTTTT
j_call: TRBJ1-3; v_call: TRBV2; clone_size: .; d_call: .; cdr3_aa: CASSLSAGRYIYTIYF; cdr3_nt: TGTGCCAGCAGTTTATCGGCAGGGCGTTATATCTACACCATATATTTT
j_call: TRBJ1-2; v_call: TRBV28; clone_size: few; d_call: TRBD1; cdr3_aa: CASRQGSLGYTF; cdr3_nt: TGTGCCAGCAGACAGGGGTCCCTTGGCTACACCTTC
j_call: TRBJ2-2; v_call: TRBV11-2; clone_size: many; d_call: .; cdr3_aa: CASSLAETSTGELFF; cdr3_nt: TGTGCCAGCAGCTTAGCAGAGACTAGCACCGGGGAGCTGTTTTTT
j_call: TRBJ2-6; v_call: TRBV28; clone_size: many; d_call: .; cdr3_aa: CASIPSGANVLTF; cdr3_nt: TGTGCCAGCATTCCATCTGGGGCCAACGTCCTGACTTTC
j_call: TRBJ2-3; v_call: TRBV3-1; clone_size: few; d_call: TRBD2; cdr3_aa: CASSLFTSGRGADTQYF; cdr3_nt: TGTGCCAGCAGCCTTTTCACTAGCGGGAGAGGGGCAGATACGCAGTATTTT
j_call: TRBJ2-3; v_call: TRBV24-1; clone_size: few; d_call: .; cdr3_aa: CATRAAVDTDTQYF; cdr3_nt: TGTGCCACCCGGGCAGCGGTGGACACAGATACGCAGTATTTT
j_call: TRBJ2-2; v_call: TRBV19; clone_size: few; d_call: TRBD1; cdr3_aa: CASSSQGARTGELFF; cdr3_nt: TGTGCCAGTAGTTCACAGGGGGCGCGGACCGGGGAGCTGTTTTTT
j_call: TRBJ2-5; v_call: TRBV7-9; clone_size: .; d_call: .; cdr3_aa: CASSLRGAEETQYF; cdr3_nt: TGTGCCAGCAGCCTCCGTGGAGCGGAAGAGACCCAGTACTTC
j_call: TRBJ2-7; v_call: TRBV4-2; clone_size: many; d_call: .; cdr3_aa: CASSQWTDYEQYF; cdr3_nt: TGTGCCAGCAGCCAATGGACAGACTACGAGCAGTACTTC
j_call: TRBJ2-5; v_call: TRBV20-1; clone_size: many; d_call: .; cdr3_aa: CSGLGFRETQYF; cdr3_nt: TGCAGTGGTCTAGGATTTAGAGAGACCCAGTACTTC
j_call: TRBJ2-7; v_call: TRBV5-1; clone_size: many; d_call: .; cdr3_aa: CASSLADPSYEQYF; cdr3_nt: TGCGCCAGCAGCTTGGCGGATCCATCCTACGAGCAGTACTTC
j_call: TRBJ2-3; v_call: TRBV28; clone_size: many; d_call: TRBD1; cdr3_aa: CASSTGGGGTDTQYF; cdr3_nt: TGTGCCAGCAGTACAGGGGGCGGGGGCACAGATACGCAGTATTTT
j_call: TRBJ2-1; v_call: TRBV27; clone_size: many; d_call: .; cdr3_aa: CASSTTLGEQFF; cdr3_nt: TGTGCCAGCAGTACAACATTAGGTGAGCAGTTCTTC
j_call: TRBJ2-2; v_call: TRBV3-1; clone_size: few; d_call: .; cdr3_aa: CASSHGTHRPTTGELFF; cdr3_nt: TGTGCCAGCAGCCACGGAACCCACAGGCCCACTACCGGGGAGCTGTTTTTT
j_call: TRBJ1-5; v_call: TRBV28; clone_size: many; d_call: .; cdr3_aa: CASSRGLRIQPQHF; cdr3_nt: TGTGCCAGCAGTCGGGGACTCCGAATACAGCCCCAGCATTTT
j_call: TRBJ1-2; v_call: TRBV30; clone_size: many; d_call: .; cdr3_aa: CAWSVERANYGYTF; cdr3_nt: TGTGCCTGGAGTGTAGAACGAGCTAACTATGGCTACACCTTC
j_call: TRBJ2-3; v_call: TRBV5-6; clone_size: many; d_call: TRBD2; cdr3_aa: CASSGGLGGTDTQYF; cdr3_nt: TGTGCCAGCAGCGGGGGACTAGGAGGCACAGATACGCAGTATTTT
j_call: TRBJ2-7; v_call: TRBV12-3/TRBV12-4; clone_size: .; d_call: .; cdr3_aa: CASSTSRQDHEQYF; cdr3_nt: TGTGCCAGCAGTACCTCCCGACAGGATCACGAGCAGTACTTC
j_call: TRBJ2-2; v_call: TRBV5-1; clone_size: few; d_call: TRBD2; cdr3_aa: CASTQVKLAGGTNTGELFF; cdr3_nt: TGCGCCAGCACACAAGTCAAACTAGCGGGAGGGACGAACACCGGGGAGCTGTTTTTT
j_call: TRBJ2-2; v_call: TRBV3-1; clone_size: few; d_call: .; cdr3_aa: CASSLGGPWSGELFF; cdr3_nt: TGTGCCAGCAGCTTAGGGGGGCCCTGGAGCGGGGAGCTGTTTTTT
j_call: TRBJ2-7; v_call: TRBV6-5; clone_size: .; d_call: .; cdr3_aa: CASSYNIDYEQYF; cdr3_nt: TGTGCCAGCAGTTACAACATAGATTACGAGCAGTACTTC